This T cell receptor (beta chain) came from a study of spatial heterogeneity in lung cancer (dated by TCRdb to the late 2010s). Describing the broader study: Beta-chain transcripts were consistently detected in greater numbers than alpha-chain transcripts, which likely reflected higher beta-chain transcript abundance. In the raw uncorrected reads, each unique combination of TCR and UMI appeared more than ten times on average. Nonsynonymous mutation counts, determined by whole-exome sequencing of tumor tissue, were related to features of the TCR repertoire. In non-small cell lung cancer, the study made a quantitative comparison of TCR alpha and beta repertoires among multiple tumor regions, matched nontumor lung and blood. Both alpha and beta chains were TCR-sequenced in hundreds of tumor regions, around 64 matched nontumor lung samples and some 50 PBMC samples obtained at surgery.

The sample's time point, from its label and the paper: sample taken at primary tumor resection. For TCR sequencing, whole RNA was extracted from tumor and nontumor lung tissue, or from cryopreserved PBMC samples, and no cell sorting was done. Donors were 72 patients with early-stage, untreated non-small cell lung cancer from the lung TRACERx cohort. Patients were selected for TCR sequencing only if sufficient RNA was available from at least two tumor regions. From the germline V gene (reference sequence), CDR1 is LNHDA and CDR2 is SQIVND. V sheds 4 bases and J sheds 2 bases, leaving 9 bases between their ends. The CDR3 runs 13 amino acids, cysteine and phenylalanine included. CDR3 DNA only is kept here, 39 bases in frame from base 1. Paper-wide results and their limitations: Ubiquitous expanded tumor TCRs showed up in blood more often at tumor resection than at routine follow-up. Confirming at a functional level the hypothesis that regional TCRs recognize regional mutations was considered to require additional single-cell paired TCR alpha and beta sequencing.

The library was obtained by 5' RACE. The sequencer listed for this sample is NextSeq 500. To allow correction of PCR and sequencing errors, the TCR library protocol tagged every TCR cDNA molecule with a unique molecular identifier. On the study's bioinformatics: TCR identification, UMI-based error correction and CDR3 extraction were all carried out with Decombinator tools. TCRs above a frequency of 2 per 1,000, corresponding to the top 1% of the tumor frequency distribution, were defined as expanded. Renyi diversity was computed with the R vegan package after each repertoire had been subsampled 100 times to 5,000 TCRs. CDR3 similarity networks were built from amino acid triplet string-kernel similarity, connecting CDR3s with pairwise similarity above 0.82. TCRdb applied fastp at Q25 and MiXCR to the public reads, then kept only in-frame beta chains. Merged by CDR3 protein, the rows form single entries marked with the most common genes and DNA. These V and J calls rely on TCRdb rather than the paper's analysis. For this sample there are some 3,900 distinct CDR3 sequences; roughly a sixth appear just once. Clones ranked in the top ten supply 50% to 70% of the sample.

Many counts were recorded for this clonotype. Its antigen is not yet known. The record has no base qualities; no much larger clone is one base away. The chain couples TRBV19 to TRBJ2-7, with a tentative D gene TRBD2 over 6 matching bases. This sequence was found in a male donor with early-stage non-small cell lung cancer. Sequenced material: PBMCs, taken at surgery. Here the CDR3 is given as CASSSGETYEQYF. Read as DNA, the sequence is TGTGCCAGTAGTAGCGGGGAAACCTACGAGCAGTACTTC.